This T cell receptor beta chain derives from a study of shared clonotypes between healthy human individuals. Clones were read by immunoSEQ multiplex PCR, and TCRdb kept only the in-frame ones, dropping some. The sample records about 710,000 clones, roughly 73% being singletons. A note on this clone: Its target is unknown.

Partitioning of CD4+ cells yielded a CD45RA+ naive subset and a CD45RA-negative memory subset. General study points: Sampling involved blood alone; tissue repertoires likely differ.

The V segment lost 4 bases and the J segment 8 bases; nucleotides outside the gene matches: 6. This CDR3 is built from 14 residues. In germline, CDR1 is MNHNS, CDR2 SASEGT. The source material was memory CD4+ T cells sorted from blood. The subset was: CD45RA-negative fraction. The clonotype comes from a woman under 40 in good health. The chain recombines TRBV6-1 with TRBJ2-1; TRBD2 agrees at 9 bases. The CDR3 reads CASSVSGSIDEQFF. The DNA of the CDR3 is TGTGCCAGCAGTGTTAGCGGGAGTATAGATGAGCAGTTCTTC.